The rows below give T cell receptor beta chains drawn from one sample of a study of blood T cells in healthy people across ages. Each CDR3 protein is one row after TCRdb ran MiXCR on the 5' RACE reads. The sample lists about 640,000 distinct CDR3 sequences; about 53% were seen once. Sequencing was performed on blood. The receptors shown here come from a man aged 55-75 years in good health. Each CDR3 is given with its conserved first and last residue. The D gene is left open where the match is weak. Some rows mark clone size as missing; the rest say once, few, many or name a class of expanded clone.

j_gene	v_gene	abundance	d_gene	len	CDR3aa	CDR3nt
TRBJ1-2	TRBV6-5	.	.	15	CASSYSGRFNYGYTF	TGTGCCAGCAGTTACTCGGGGAGGTTCAACTATGGCTACACCTTC
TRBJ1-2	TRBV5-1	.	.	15	CASSLENSDSGGYTF	TGCGCCAGCAGCTTGGAGAATTCGGATTCGGGGGGCTACACCTTC
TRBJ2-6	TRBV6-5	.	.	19	CASSYSIRGSPSGANVLTF	TGTGCCAGCAGTTACTCGATACGTGGCAGCCCCTCTGGGGCCAACGTCCTGACTTTC
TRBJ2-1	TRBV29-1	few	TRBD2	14	CSVEGGSSYNEQFF	TGCAGCGTTGAGGGGGGGAGCTCCTACAATGAGCAGTTCTTC
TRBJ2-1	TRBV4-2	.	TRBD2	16	CASSQEAGLAYNEQFF	TGTGCCAGCAGCCAAGAAGCCGGACTAGCATACAATGAGCAGTTCTTC
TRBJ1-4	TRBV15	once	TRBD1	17	CATSRYGGQGEGEKLFF	TGTGCCACCAGCAGATACGGAGGACAGGGAGAAGGAGAAAAACTGTTTTTT
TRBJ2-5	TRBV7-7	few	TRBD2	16	CASSVAGTSGGETQYF	TGTGCCAGCAGCGTCGCTGGGACTAGCGGGGGAGAGACCCAGTACTTC
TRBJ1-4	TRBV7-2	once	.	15	CASSLFTGTNEKLFF	TGTGCCAGCAGCTTATTTACAGGGACGAATGAAAAACTGTTTTTT
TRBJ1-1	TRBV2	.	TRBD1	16	CASSESQGADYTEAFF	TGTGCCAGCAGTGAATCCCAGGGGGCGGATTACACTGAAGCTTTCTTT
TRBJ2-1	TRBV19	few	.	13	CASSGRGGYEQFF	TGTGCCAGTTCGGGCAGGGGAGGCTATGAGCAGTTCTTC
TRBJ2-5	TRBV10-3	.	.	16	CAISGRGTISQETQYF	TGTGCCATCAGTGGACGGGGCACCATATCGCAAGAGACCCAGTACTTC
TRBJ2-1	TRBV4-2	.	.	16	CASSQDQGQSYNEQFF	TGTGCCAGCAGCCAAGATCAAGGACAGAGCTACAATGAGCAGTTCTTC
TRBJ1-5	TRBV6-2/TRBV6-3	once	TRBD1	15	CASSHRDSPNQPQHF	TGTGCCAGCAGCCATCGGGACAGTCCCAATCAGCCCCAGCATTTT
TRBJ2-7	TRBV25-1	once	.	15	CASSELGERSYEQYF	TGTGCCAGCAGTGAATTAGGAGAACGGTCCTACGAGCAGTACTTC
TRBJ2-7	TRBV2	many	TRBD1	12	CASSRDRGEQYF	TGTGCCAGCAGTCGGGACAGGGGCGAGCAGTACTTC
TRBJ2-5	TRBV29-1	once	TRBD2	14	CSVGASGGKETQYF	TGCAGCGTTGGCGCTAGCGGGGGGAAAGAGACCCAGTACTTC
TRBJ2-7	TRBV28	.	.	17	CASSSQRPGWGTYEQYF	TGTGCCAGCAGTTCCCAACGTCCGGGTTGGGGAACCTACGAGCAGTACTTC
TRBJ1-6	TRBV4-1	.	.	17	CASSQNPPGSGNSPLHF	TGCGCCAGCAGCCAGAACCCACCAGGGTCGGGGAATTCACCCCTCCACTTT
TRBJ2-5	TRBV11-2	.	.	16	CASSLVGPSYQETQYF	TGTGCCAGCAGCTTAGTAGGTCCGTCGTACCAAGAGACCCAGTACTTC
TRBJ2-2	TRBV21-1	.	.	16	CASSKVRLFQTGELFF	TGTGCCAGCAGCAAAGTCCGGCTTTTCCAAACCGGGGAGCTGTTTTTT
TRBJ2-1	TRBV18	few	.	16	CASSQSPPPSYNEQFF	TGTGCCAGCTCGCAAAGTCCCCCGCCTAGCTACAATGAGCAGTTCTTC
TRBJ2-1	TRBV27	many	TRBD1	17	CASSLTGVRGPRNEQFF	TGTGCCAGCAGTTTAACAGGGGTCCGGGGTCCGCGGAATGAGCAGTTCTTC
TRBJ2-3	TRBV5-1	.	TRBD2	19	CASSFLTSHGGSSTDTQYF	TGCGCCAGCAGCTTCCTAACGTCTCACGGCGGGAGTAGCACAGATACGCAGTATTTT
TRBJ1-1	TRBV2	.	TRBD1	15	CASSEEGRGTTEAFF	TGTGCCAGCAGTGAAGAGGGCAGGGGGACCACTGAAGCTTTCTTT
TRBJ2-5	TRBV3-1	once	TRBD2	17	CASSRSSTSGGQETQYF	TGTGCCAGCAGCCGTAGCTCGACTAGCGGGGGCCAAGAGACCCAGTACTTC
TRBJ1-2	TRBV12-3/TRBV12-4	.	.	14	CASSRTPSNYGYTF	TGTGCCAGCAGCCGGACACCCTCTAACTATGGCTACACCTTC
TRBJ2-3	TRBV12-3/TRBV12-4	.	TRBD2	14	CASSGGATVGTQYF	TGTGCCAGCAGCGGGGGGGCGACGGTTGGTACGCAGTATTTT
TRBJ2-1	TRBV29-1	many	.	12	CSVESRDNEQFF	TGCAGCGTTGAATCCCGGGACAATGAGCAGTTCTTC
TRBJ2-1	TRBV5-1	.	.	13	CASSFGPNNEQFF	TGCGCCAGCAGCTTTGGCCCAAACAATGAGCAGTTCTTC
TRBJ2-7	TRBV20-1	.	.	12	CSARDRLSEQYF	TGCAGTGCTAGAGATCGCCTTTCTGAGCAGTACTTC
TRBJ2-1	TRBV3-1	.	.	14	CASSQFRGKNEQFF	TGTGCCAGCAGCCAATTTAGGGGAAAGAATGAGCAGTTCTTC
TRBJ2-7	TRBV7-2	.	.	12	CASSRWGYEQYF	TGTGCCAGCAGCCGGTGGGGGTACGAGCAGTACTTC
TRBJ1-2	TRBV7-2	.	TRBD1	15	CASSFRTGGNYGYTF	TGTGCCAGCAGCTTCAGGACAGGGGGGAACTATGGCTACACCTTC
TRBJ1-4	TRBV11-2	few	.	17	CASSPGHNWGTNEKLFF	TGTGCCAGCAGCCCTGGACACAACTGGGGAACTAATGAAAAACTGTTTTTT
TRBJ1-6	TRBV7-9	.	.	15	CASSFGRGYNSPLHF	TGTGCCAGCAGCTTTGGTCGCGGATATAATTCACCCCTCCACTTT
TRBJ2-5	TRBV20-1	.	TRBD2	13	CSAIGTIQETQYF	TGCAGTGCCATAGGGACTATTCAAGAGACCCAGTACTTC
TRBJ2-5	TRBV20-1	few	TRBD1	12	CSARQGSETQYF	TGCAGTGCTCGACAGGGTTCGGAGACCCAGTACTTC
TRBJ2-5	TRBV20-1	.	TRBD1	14	CSAAGTGVRETQYF	TGCAGTGCTGCCGGGACAGGGGTCCGAGAGACCCAGTACTTC
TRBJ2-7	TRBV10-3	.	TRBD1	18	CAISELGTGSVRVYEQYF	TGTGCCATCAGTGAGTTGGGGACAGGGTCGGTCCGAGTCTACGAGCAGTACTTC
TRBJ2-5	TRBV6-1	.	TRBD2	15	CASSGAGGPQETQYF	TGTGCCAGCAGCGGAGCGGGGGGGCCCCAAGAGACCCAGTACTTC
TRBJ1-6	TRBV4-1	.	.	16	CASSQDTHRENSPLHF	TGCGCCAGCAGCCAAGATACCCACAGGGAGAATTCACCCCTCCACTTT
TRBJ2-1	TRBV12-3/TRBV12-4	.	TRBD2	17	CASSLRVAGPLNNEQFF	TGTGCCAGCAGTTTAAGGGTAGCGGGCCCACTAAACAATGAGCAGTTCTTC
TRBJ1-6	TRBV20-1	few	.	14	CSARRGTYNSPLHF	TGCAGTGCTAGGAGGGGCACCTATAATTCACCCCTCCACTTT
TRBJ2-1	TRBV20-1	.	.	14	CSARPYDRINEQFF	TGCAGTGCTAGACCATACGACAGGATTAATGAGCAGTTCTTC
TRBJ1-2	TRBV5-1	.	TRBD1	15	CASSLVQGAENGYTF	TGCGCCAGCAGCTTAGTACAGGGGGCGGAAAATGGCTACACCTTC
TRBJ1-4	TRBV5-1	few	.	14	CASSPGRFNEKLFF	TGCGCCAGCAGCCCGGGACGGTTTAATGAAAAACTGTTTTTT
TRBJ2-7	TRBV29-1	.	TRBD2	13	CSAGTSGNTEQYF	TGCAGCGCGGGGACTAGCGGGAATACCGAGCAGTACTTC
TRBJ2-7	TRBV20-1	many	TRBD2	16	CSARGTSGSSYNEQYF	TGCAGTGCTAGGGGGACTAGCGGGAGCTCCTACAATGAGCAGTACTTC
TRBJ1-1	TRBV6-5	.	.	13	CASKPGQVTEAFF	TGTGCCAGCAAACCGGGCCAGGTCACTGAAGCTTTCTTT
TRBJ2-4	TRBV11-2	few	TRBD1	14	CASSLGTGGDIQYF	TGTGCCAGCAGCCTCGGGACAGGCGGGGACATTCAGTACTTC
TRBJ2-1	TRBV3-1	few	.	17	CASSGGAFRHHYNEQFF	TGTGCCAGCAGCGGGGGGGCCTTCCGGCACCACTACAATGAGCAGTTCTTC
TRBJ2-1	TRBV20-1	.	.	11	CSARAKTGQFF	TGCAGTGCTAGAGCTAAAACGGGGCAGTTCTTC
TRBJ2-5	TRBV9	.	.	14	CASSVGGSEKTQYF	TGTGCCAGCAGCGTAGGGGGTAGCGAAAAGACCCAGTACTTC
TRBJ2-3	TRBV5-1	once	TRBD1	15	CASSPGQGDTDTQYF	TGCGCCAGCAGCCCTGGACAGGGCGACACAGATACGCAGTATTTT
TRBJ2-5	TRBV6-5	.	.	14	CASGGTSPQETQYF	TGTGCCAGCGGCGGGACATCCCCTCAAGAGACCCAGTACTTC
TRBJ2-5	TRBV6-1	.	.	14	CASNEVGARETQYF	TGTGCCAGCAACGAGGTGGGGGCTCGAGAGACCCAGTACTTC
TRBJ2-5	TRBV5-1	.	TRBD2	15	CASSSTSGGSETQYF	TGCGCCAGCAGCTCCACTAGCGGGGGTTCGGAGACCCAGTACTTC